Below, 32 T cell receptor beta chains from the same sample are listed, as sequenced in a study of T cells in Graves' hyperthyroidism and ophthalmopathy. TCR beta CDR3 region amplification was performed from RNA transcripts. TCR CDR3 regions were first amplified by RT-PCR with HTBI primers. Each CDR3 protein is one row after TCRdb ran MiXCR on the multiplex PCR reads. This sample has 300,000 to 400,000 distinct CDR3 sequences; about 20% occur once, and the top ten carry 45% to 55%. The sample comprised blood. The receptors come from a woman aged 50 to 65 with Graves' hyperthyroidism.

This clonotype was counted many times. The chain uses TRBV20-1 and TRBJ2-1, with 14 positions matching TRBD2. CDR1 is DFQATT, CDR2 SNEGSKA, per germline (reference sequence). The CDR3 length is 16 residues. CDR3: CSTVPGTSGSYNEQFF. The CDR3 bases are TGCAGCACAGTCCCCGGGACTAGCGGGAGTTACAATGAGCAGTTCTTC.

The chain joins TRBV20-1 to TRBJ1-2; 12 nucleotides match TRBD1. This CDR3 has 13 residues. CDR1 and CDR2 (germline): DFQATT, SNEGSKA (reference sequence). The CDR3 coding sequence is TGCAGCGGGGACAGGGGGCCTAGCTATGGCTACACCTTC. Residues: CSGDRGPSYGYTF.

This clonotype has at least ten counts. The genes are TRBV2 and TRBJ2-5; 8 bases fit TRBD1. The germline gives CDR1 SNHLY, CDR2 FYNNEI. V was clipped by 4 bases and J by 5 bases; unmatched bases: 3. The CDR3 has 13 amino acids. The CDR3 region is CASSGDRTETQYF. CDR3 coding DNA: TGTGCCAGCAGTGGGGACAGGACCGAGACCCAGTACTTC. The full variable domain, rest sourced from reference TRBV2 and TRBJ2-5, is EPEVTQTPSHQVTQMGQEVILRCVPISNHLYFYWYRQILGQKVEFLVSFYNNEISEKSEIFDDQFSVERPDGSNFTLKIRSTKLEDSAMYFCASSGDRTETQYFGPGTRLLVL.

The genes are TRBV19 and TRBJ2-5, with D maybe TRBD1 (5 bases). Deletions cut 2 bases from V and 0 bases from J, with 7 bases between. CDR3 length: 14 amino acids. The V gene's germline CDR1 is LNHDA and CDR2 SQIVND (reference sequence). CDR3 sequence: CASSIKGYQETQYF. The DNA for the CDR3 is TGTGCCAGTAGTATAAAGGGGTACCAAGAGACCCAGTACTTC.

At least ten counts were recorded for this clonotype. This chain uses TRBV6-1 with TRBJ2-5; no reliable D call. The V gene lost 1 base and the J gene lost 3 bases, with 15 bases spanning the gap. The germline V gene encodes CDR1 MNHNS and CDR2 SASEGT. This CDR3 has 16 amino acids. The CDR3 DNA follows: TGTGCCAGCAGTGAAGGGGTACGGCCGTTCGAAGAGACCCAGTACTTC. This codes for CASSEGVRPFEETQYF.

V is TRBV27 and J is TRBJ2-3; 8 bases are a match to TRBD2. Trimming took 3 bases from V and 11 from J; bases not matched to a gene: 10. The CDR3 length is 14 residues. Germline V gene lookup returns CDR1 MNHEY and CDR2 SMNVEV (reference sequence). CDR3 in amino acids: CASSFGLAGRVQYF. The CDR3 bases are TGTGCCAGCAGTTTCGGGCTAGCCGGGAGGGTGCAGTATTTT.

This clonotype appeared once. A much larger clone differs by one base, so this may be a read error. The chain combines TRBV3-1 with TRBJ1-2; D is unclear. Germline V gene lookup returns CDR1 LGHDT and CDR2 YNNKEL (reference sequence). CDR3 length: 13 amino acids. CDR3 DNA: TGTACCAGCAGCCAAGTCCCAGGCTATGGCTACACCTTC. Its protein is CTSSQVPGYGYTF. The entire variable domain, with the rest obtained from reference TRBV3-1 and TRBJ1-2, is as follows: DTAVSQTPKYLVTQMGNDKSIKCEQNLGHDTMYWYKQDSKKFLKIMFSYNNKELIINETVPNRFSPKSPDKAHLNLHINSLELGDSAVYFCTSSQVPGYGYTFGSGTRLTVV.

The sample holds a few counts of this clonotype. This chain links TRBV7-9 with TRBJ2-3; D is unclear. Germline values: CDR1 SEHNR, CDR2 FQNEAQ (reference sequence). V was clipped by 1 base and J by 1 base, with 12 bases between them. CDR3 length: 16 residues. In DNA form, the CDR3 reads TGTGCCAGCAGCTTAGAACGGCAACTCCGCACAGATACGCAGTATTTT. Translating gives CASSLERQLRTDTQYF.

The chain combines TRBV3-1 with TRBJ2-7, with D perhaps TRBD2 (6 bases). The germline V gene encodes CDR1 LGHDT and CDR2 YNNKEL (reference sequence). The CDR3 extends over 13 amino acids. V was trimmed by 2 bases and J by 7 bases, leaving 12 bases between them. The DNA of the CDR3 is TGTGCCAGCAGCCAAACTAGCCGAGGTGAGCAGTACGTC. It is translated as CASSQTSRGEQYV.

In regard to this clonotype: A much larger clone sits a single nucleotide away, making a read error possible. This chain connects TRBV12-3 or TRBV12-4 to TRBJ1-5; 8 positions match TRBD1. V shed 1 base and J 2 bases; nucleotides not matched to a gene: 13. The CDR3 length is 19 residues. CDR3 region: CASSLGGLSGQGGNQPQHF. CDR3 nucleotides: TGTGCCAGCAGTTTAGGAGGCCTTTCCGGACAGGGAGGCAATCAGCCCCAGCATTTT.

This clonotype has a handful of counts. The chain couples TRBV20-1 to TRBJ1-1; 9 positions match TRBD1. J lost 7 bases, V lost 0 bases, and 6 bases had no gene match. The germline CDR1 and CDR2 sequences are DFQATT and SNEGSKA (reference sequence). This CDR3 has 14 residues. CDR3 region: CSAREGQGANEAFF. In DNA, the CDR3 is TGCAGTGCTAGAGAGGGACAGGGTGCGAATGAAGCTTTCTTT.

A word on this clonotype: Since a much larger clone is just one base distant, this may be a read error. This rearrangement joins TRBV27 to TRBJ2-1; D is undetermined. The CDR3 length is 17 residues. Trimming cost V 6 bases and J 1 base, with 19 bases left between them. Germline V gene data show CDR1 as MNHEY and CDR2 as SMNVEV (reference sequence). The CDR3 protein is CASSQVYSQYSYNEQFF. Written as DNA, the CDR3 is TGTGCCAGCAGCCAGGTTTATAGTCAGTATTCCTACAATGAGCAGTTCTTC.

The chain combines TRBV14 with TRBJ2-2, with 10 bases matching TRBD1. The germline CDR1 and CDR2 sequences are SGHDN and FVKESK. The CDR3 is made up of 17 amino acids. J lost 3 bases, V lost 4 bases, and 8 bases had no gene match. CDR3 region: CASSRTDRGVYTGELFF. The CDR3 DNA follows: TGTGCCAGCAGCCGAACGGACAGGGGGGTATACACCGGGGAGCTGTTTTTT.

This clonotype was observed many times. The genes are TRBV6-2 or TRBV6-3 and TRBJ1-5; D remains unclear. Per the germline V gene, CDR1 is MNHEY and CDR2 is SVGEGT. V shed 0 bases and J shed 1 base, with 16 bases lying between them. The CDR3 loop spans 18 amino acids. The CDR3 DNA reads as TGTGCCAGCAGTTACTCGAGGCCTAACTCCCTGAGCAATCAGCCCCAGCATTTT. The encoded protein is CASSYSRPNSLSNQPQHF.

This clonotype was recorded a few times. DNA of the CDR3: TGTGCCAGCAGCTCGGGGGCCCGCACCGGGGAGCTGTTTTTT. This codes for CASSSGARTGELFF. This chain connects TRBV28 to TRBJ2-2; D may match TRBD1 or TRBD2 (6 bases each). V lost 6 bases to trimming and J lost 4 bases, with 12 bases between them. The CDR3 extends over 14 amino acids. Germline CDR1 and CDR2: MDHEN and SYDVKM.

The CDR3 reads CASSPRTLGPSTGELFF. The CDR3 DNA follows: TGTGCCAGCAGCCCCCGCACCCTCGGGCCCAGTACCGGGGAGCTGTTTTTT. This chain connects TRBV3-1 to TRBJ2-2; D remains ambiguous. Trimming removed 4 bases at V and 5 bases at J, with 20 bases between. Germline CDR1 is LGHDT and CDR2 is YNNKEL (reference sequence). This CDR3 spans 17 amino acids.

As regards this clonotype: A much larger clone lies a single base off, so this may be a read error. The V call is TRBV11-2, the J call TRBJ2-2; 15 bases line up with TRBD2. Germline values: CDR1 SGHAT, CDR2 FQNNGV. Unmatched junction bases numbered 7, after V lost 1 base and J lost 4 bases. The CDR3 loop spans 19 amino acids. The CDR3 DNA reads TGTGCCAGCAGCTTAGTGGCTGGACTAGCGGGGGGGCGCACCGGGGAGCTGTTTTTT. This codes for CASSLVAGLAGGRTGELFF.

The chain combines TRBV10-3 with TRBJ2-3; 8 positions agree with TRBD2. The germline CDR1 and CDR2 sequences are ENHRY and SYGVKD. Trimming took 7 bases from V and 1 from J; bases not matched to a gene: 7. This CDR3 region has 15 residues. CDR3 residues: CAIKPATSGTDTQYF. CDR3 DNA: TGTGCCATCAAACCCGCGACTAGCGGCACAGATACGCAGTATTTT.

This clonotype appeared a few times. This rearrangement joins TRBV20-1 to TRBJ2-1; 7 bases line up with TRBD1. Germline V gene lookup returns CDR1 DFQATT and CDR2 SNEGSKA (reference sequence). This CDR3 is 15 amino acids long. The V and J ends lost 2 bases and 2 bases, in that order; junction bases with no gene match: 6. The CDR3 DNA follows: TGCAGTGCTAGACGGACAGGAGATACCTACAATGAGCAGTTCTTC. This sequence encodes CSARRTGDTYNEQFF.

This clonotype was observed at least ten times. This chain joins TRBV6-1 and TRBJ2-5, with D possibly TRBD1 on 5 matching bases. CDR1 and CDR2 (germline): MNHNS, SASEGT. V dropped 8 bases and J dropped 3 bases, with 13 bases sitting between them. The CDR3 length is 13 residues. The CDR3 sequence is CASQFFREETQYF. CDR3 nucleotide sequence: TGTGCCAGCCAGTTTTTCAGGGAAGAGACCCAGTACTTC.

This clonotype was seen only a few times. This sequence joins TRBV12-3 or TRBV12-4 and TRBJ2-5; D is unclear. The CDR3 totals 13 residues. Trimming pared 4 bases from V and 8 bases from J, leaving 14 bases between. The CDR3 loop is CASSWAPKDTQYF. CDR3 sequence (DNA): TGTGCCAGCAGTTGGGCACCTAAGGACACCCAGTACTTC.

A word on this clonotype: One base away lies a much larger clone, so this may be a sequencing read error. J is TRBJ2-4 and V is TRBV12-3 or TRBV12-4, with 7 bases that match TRBD1. V gave up 5 bases and J gave up 0 bases; unmatched junction bases: 13. CDR3 length: 18 residues. DNA for the CDR3: TGTGCCAGCAGTGATAGACAGGGCCCGTCATTAGCCAAAAACATTCAGTACTTC. Its protein is CASSDRQGPSLAKNIQYF.

Ten or more counts support this clonotype. The rearrangement links TRBV18 to TRBJ2-5, with 7 bases lining up with TRBD1. The trim removed 5 bases at V and 1 base at J, leaving 4 bases unmatched. The V gene's germline CDR1 is KGHSH and CDR2 LQKENI. This CDR3 is built from 14 residues. The CDR3 coding sequence is TGTGCCAGCTCAAGGGACAGTCCCCAAGAGACCCAGTACTTC. Translated, it gives CASSRDSPQETQYF.

Concerning this clonotype itself: A much larger clone differs by one base, so this may be a read error. The chain is built from TRBV28 and TRBJ2-7, with 12 bases aligning to TRBD1. The CDR3 spans 15 residues. V was pared by 6 bases and J by 6 bases, with 9 bases of the junction left unmatched. CDR1 is MDHEN and CDR2 is SYDVKM in the germline V gene. CDR3 coding DNA: TGTGCCAGCAGCCCTGGGACAGGGGGCATCTGCGAGCAGTACTTC. This gives the protein CASSPGTGGICEQYF.

Details on this clonotype: This clone may be a read error of a much larger clone one base away. The rearrangement joins TRBV20-1 to TRBJ2-3, with 8 bases aligning to TRBD1. Germline V gene sequence: CDR1 DFQATT, CDR2 SNEGSKA (reference sequence). Trimming at V came to 6 bases and at J to 4 bases, leaving 3 bases not matched to a gene. This CDR3 is 12 amino acids long. CDR3 sequence: CSAGTGADTQYF. The CDR3 coding sequence is TGCAGTGCCGGGACAGGAGCAGATACGCAGTATTTT.

V gene TRBV10-3 combines with J gene TRBJ2-7; D is unresolved. Germline lookup yields CDR1 ENHRY and CDR2 SYGVKD. Trimming stripped 2 bases from V and 1 base from J, with 6 bases between. CDR3 length: 13 amino acids. CDR3 nucleotides: TGTGCCATCAGTGAGGACCAATCCTACGAGCAGTACTTC. Translated, it gives CAISEDQSYEQYF.

This chain connects TRBV20-1 to TRBJ2-5, with 7 bases lining up with TRBD2. Germline CDR1 DFQATT, CDR2 SNEGSKA (reference sequence). This CDR3 comprises 14 residues. Here the CDR3 DNA reads TGCAGCACCTATCGGGGGGAATTAGAAGAGACCCAGTACTTC. Its translation is CSTYRGELEETQYF.

Points on this clonotype: The CDR3 carries no conserved terminal phenylalanine or tryptophan, so it likely arises from a read error. DNA for the CDR3: TGTGCCAGCAGCAGGGGGCAGGGTGGCGAGCAGTACCTC. Its translation is CASSRGQGGEQYL. This chain uses TRBV7-3 with TRBJ2-7; 7 nucleotides line up with TRBD1. CDR3 length: 13 residues. V was pared by 5 bases and J by 6 bases, with 7 bases of the junction left unmatched. Germline V CDR1 and CDR2: SGHTA, FQGTGA.

Ten or more counts support this clonotype. CDR3 amino acids: CASSLPGGRLNTEAFF. The CDR3 region has the DNA TGCGCCAGCAGCTTACCAGGGGGTAGACTGAACACTGAAGCTTTCTTT. V usage is TRBV5-1 and J usage is TRBJ1-1, with 7 nucleotides matching TRBD1. Germline V gene sequence: CDR1 SGHRS, CDR2 YFSETQ. The CDR3 is made up of 16 amino acids. The J segment lost 0 bases and the V segment lost 2 bases, leaving 7 bases of the junction unmatched.

Many counts were recorded for this clonotype. The CDR3 bases are TGTGCCAGCAGCTACGGGACTGGTGGCTACACCTTC. It specifies CASSYGTGGYTF. This chain uses TRBV7-9 with TRBJ1-2; D perhaps matches TRBD1 (5 bases). The CDR3 spans 12 residues. CDR1 is SEHNR, CDR2 FQNEAQ, per germline (reference sequence). V was cut by 4 bases and J by 7 bases, with 10 bases left in between.

This clonotype was recorded at least ten times. The chain employs TRBV4-1 and TRBJ2-3; D may be TRBD1 or TRBD2 (5 bases each). V shed 10 bases and J shed 6 bases, with 26 bases lying between them. Germline V gene lookup returns CDR1 MGHRA and CDR2 YSYEKL. This CDR3 is built from 16 residues. In DNA form, the CDR3 reads TGCGCCACCCAGGGCAGGCGGATCGAGGGCAGGGATACGCAGTATTTT. It yields the protein CATQGRRIEGRDTQYF.

This clonotype was detected only a few times. The V gene is TRBV20-1, the J gene TRBJ2-1; 12 nucleotides align to TRBD2. The CDR3 length is 14 residues. Germline CDR1 and CDR2: DFQATT and SNEGSKA (reference sequence). J lost 6 bases, V lost 1 base, and 1 base had no gene match. Here the CDR3 reads CSARGTSGVNEQFF. CDR3 nucleotide sequence: TGCAGTGCTAGAGGGACTAGCGGGGTCAATGAGCAGTTCTTC.